This entry lists 17 T cell receptor beta chains sequenced from one sample in a study of blood T cell repertoires in COVID-19. Profiling relied on immunoSEQ multiplex PCR, and the TCRdb table lists in-frame clones only, not all of them. Of about 350,000 clones in the sample, 89% are singletons; the top ten hold 3% to 4%. Input material: peripheral blood. These receptors all come from a woman aged 55-69 years with COVID-19, enrolled during active disease.

The chain is built from TRBV4-2 and TRBJ1-6; a weak D match, TRBD1 (6 bases). CDR1 and CDR2 (germline): LGHNA, YNFKEQ. The length of the CDR3 is 14 residues. V lost 1 base and J 8 bases, leaving 9 bases between the germline ends. The DNA for the CDR3 is TGTGCCAGCAGCCAAGGGGGGCAGTATTCACCCCTCCACTTT. Amino acids: CASSQGGQYSPLHF.

This chain joins TRBV28 and TRBJ2-4; D remains unclear. Trimming removed 2 bases at V and 9 bases at J, with 14 bases between. Germline V gene lookup returns CDR1 MDHEN and CDR2 SYDVKM. The CDR3 consists of 14 residues. This CDR3 is CASSLKPPVSIQYF. In DNA, the CDR3 is TGTGCCAGCAGTTTAAAGCCCCCGGTTAGCATTCAGTACTTC. Using reference TRBV28 and TRBJ2-4 for the parts outside the CDR3, the full variable domain is DVKVTQSSRYLVKRTGEKVFLECVQDMDHENMFWYRQDPGLGLRLIYFSYDVKMKEKGDIPEGYSVSREKKERFSLILESASTNQTSMYLCASSLKPPVSIQYFGAGTRLSVL.

J is TRBJ1-1 and V is TRBV19; D might be TRBD1 (5 bases). Per the germline V gene, CDR1 is LNHDA and CDR2 is SQIVND (reference sequence). CDR3 size: 13 residues. V was shortened by 0 bases and J by 9 bases, with 11 bases between the two germline ends. CDR3 bases: TGTGCCAGTAGTATAGATTCTCGGGGGAAAGCTTTCTTT. It translates to CASSIDSRGKAFF.

The V and J genes are TRBV4-1 and TRBJ2-1, with 10 positions matching TRBD2. Per germline, CDR1 MGHRA and CDR2 YSYEKL. The CDR3 is 18 residues long. V lost 2 bases and J lost 5; bases outside the gene matches: 12. CDR3 nucleotide sequence: TGCGCCAGCAGCCAAAGACTAGCGGGCCAACAACCGGACAATGAGCAGTTCTTC. Protein sequence: CASSQRLAGQQPDNEQFF.

The J gene is TRBJ2-5, the V gene TRBV7-9; 9 positions agree with TRBD2. J lost 5 bases, V lost 2 bases, and 6 bases had no gene match. There are 15 residues in the CDR3. Germline V gives CDR1 SEHNR, CDR2 FQNEAQ (reference sequence). CDR3 amino acids: CASSLPLAGNETQYF. CDR3 sequence (DNA): TGTGCCAGCAGCTTACCCCTAGCGGGGAATGAGACCCAGTACTTC. The full variable domain, with the rest looked up from reference TRBV7-9 and TRBJ2-5, is DTGVSQNPRHKITKRGQNVTFRCDPISEHNRLYWYRQTLGQGPEFLTYFQNEAQLEKSRLLSDRFSAERPKGSFSTLEIQRTEQGDSAMYLCASSLPLAGNETQYFGPGTRLLVL.

V is TRBV19 and J is TRBJ1-4; the D gene is possibly TRBD1 (5 bases). Per the germline V gene, CDR1 is LNHDA and CDR2 is SQIVND (reference sequence). The CDR3 runs 15 residues. V was trimmed by 5 bases and J by 0 bases, leaving 10 bases between them. The DNA of the CDR3 is TGTGCCAGTAGTTCACAGGCTTCAACTAATGAAAAACTGTTTTTT. Its translation is CASSSQASTNEKLFF.

This clone was observed once. This rearrangement joins TRBV5-1 to TRBJ2-7; TRBD2 agrees at 7 bases. The V and J ends lost 4 bases and 5 bases, in that order; junction bases with no gene match: 9. The length of the CDR3 is 14 residues. The V gene's germline CDR1 is SGHRS and CDR2 YFSETQ. Here the CDR3 DNA reads TGCGCCAGCAGCGGGGGGGGTGACCCGCACGAGCAGTACTTC. Protein sequence: CASSGGGDPHEQYF.

Note on this clone: This specimen includes other DNA sequences encoding the same CDR3. The chain has TRBV18 and TRBJ1-4, with D possibly matching TRBD1 (5 bases). Deletions cut 4 bases from V and 3 bases from J, with 9 bases between. The germline V gene has CDR1 KGHSH and CDR2 LQKENI. The CDR3 consists of 14 residues. CDR3 nucleotide sequence: TGTGCCAGCTCACGACAGCCTCCTAATGAAAAACTGTTTTTT. Translating it yields CASSRQPPNEKLFF.

The rearrangement joins TRBV5-1 to TRBJ2-4; tentative D call: TRBD2 (6 bases). V was shortened by 4 bases and J by 0 bases, with 17 bases between the two germline ends. CDR1 and CDR2 (germline): SGHRS, YFSETQ. The CDR3 totals 17 residues. The CDR3 nucleotides read TGCGCCAGCAGCGGCAACTTGGCGGGACTAGCCAAAAACATTCAGTACTTC. Residues: CASSGNLAGLAKNIQYF.

The CDR3 region is CASSLSPGQGFFF. The CDR3 nucleotides read TGTGCCAGCAGTCTTTCCCCGGGACAGGGTTTTTTCTTC. The V gene is TRBV6-6, the J gene TRBJ2-1, with TRBD1 identical over 9 bases. CDR1 is MNHNY and CDR2 is SVGAGI in the germline V gene (reference sequence). The CDR3 extends over 13 amino acids. Trimming at V came to 5 bases and at J to 16 bases, leaving 12 bases not matched to a gene.

The V and J genes are TRBV6-1 and TRBJ1-5, with a weak D call TRBD1 (5 bases). The CDR3 totals 16 residues. With 2 bases removed from V and 6 bases from J, the gap between germline ends came to 17 bases. Germline V lookup: CDR1 MNHNS, CDR2 SASEGT. The CDR3 here is CASSERGRAFGQPQHF. CDR3 coding DNA: TGTGCCAGCAGTGAAAGGGGCAGGGCTTTCGGTCAGCCCCAGCATTTT.

V gene TRBV5-8 combines with J gene TRBJ1-2; TRBD1 aligns across 7 bases. CDR3 size: 14 residues. Germline lookup yields CDR1 SGHTS and CDR2 YDEGEE. V dropped 3 bases and J dropped 8; count of bases not matched to a gene: 10. This CDR3 reads CASSYNSPGGGYTF. The CDR3 nucleotides are TGTGCCAGCAGCTACAACTCCCCAGGGGGAGGCTACACCTTC.

This chain uses TRBV7-9 with TRBJ1-2; 7 bases agree with TRBD1. Germline V gene data show CDR1 as SEHNR and CDR2 as FQNEAQ (reference sequence). Trimming took 1 base from V and 8 from J; bases not matched to a gene: 4. The CDR3 has 13 amino acids. Here the CDR3 DNA reads TGTGCCAGCAGCTTAGAAGGGGGCTTCGGCTACACCTTC. Its protein is CASSLEGGFGYTF.

The genes are TRBV6-6 and TRBJ2-5, with TRBD1 as a possible D gene (7 bases). In germline, CDR1 is MNHNY, CDR2 SVGAGI (reference sequence). CDR3 length: 13 residues. V lost 2 bases and J 8 bases, leaving 12 bases between the germline ends. The CDR3 nucleotides read TGTGCCAGCAGTTACATGCAGGGGGGTACCCAGTACTTC. This translates into CASSYMQGGTQYF.

This clone came up once. This rearrangement joins TRBV11-2 to TRBJ2-5; 11 nucleotides line up with TRBD2. Germline values: CDR1 SGHAT, CDR2 FQNNGV. Germline trimming cut 5 bases from V and 6 bases from J; bases unmatched to any gene: 11. The CDR3 is 16 residues long. The CDR3 coding sequence is TGTGCCAGCAGCGATCCGGCTAGCGGGGGGTCCAAGACCCAGTACTTC. Protein product: CASSDPASGGSKTQYF.

The chain is built from TRBV18 and TRBJ1-6, with D tentatively TRBD1 (6 bases). The CDR3 length is 15 residues. Germline V gene data show CDR1 as KGHSH and CDR2 as LQKENI. Between the trimmed V and J ends, which lost 3 bases and 7 bases, there was a span of 13 bases. CDR3 coding DNA: TGTGCCAGCTCACCCCTGGACAGTCAGAATTCACCCCTCCACTTT. Translated, it gives CASSPLDSQNSPLHF.

As DNA, the CDR3 is TGTGCCAGCAGTTTCCAACCGGGACAGCCGTACAATGAGCAGTTCTTC. As protein: CASSFQPGQPYNEQFF. This chain uses TRBV27 with TRBJ2-1; 7 bases line up with TRBD1. V dropped 3 bases and J dropped 4; count of bases not matched to a gene: 9. The CDR3 loop spans 16 amino acids. Germline values: CDR1 MNHEY, CDR2 SMNVEV (reference sequence).